This is a list of T cell receptor beta chains from one sample in a study of identical twins. Using its own MiXCR run on the 5' RACE reads, TCRdb lists one record per CDR3 protein. The table includes around 570,000 distinct CDR3 sequences, roughly 9.5% detected once. The data were also submitted as part of a second study, on yellow fever vaccine responses in identical twins.

Sequencing input: PBMCs. These receptors were collected from a woman aged 18-29 years in good health. Each CDR3 is given without its conserved first and last residue. The D gene is left open where the match is weak. The size entry is marked missing in some rows and otherwise reads once, few, many or a size class.

v_call clone_size d_call cdr3_length cdr3_aa
TRBV10-3 many . 12 AISEEGNTDTQY
TRBV6-2/TRBV6-3 . TRBD1 13 ASTDGTGSSYEQY
TRBV20-1 many TRBD2 17 SASTSGVFGWFLADTQY
TRBV7-9 . . 10 ASSLTPQAQY
TRBV10-3 many TRBD1 14 AISRDSPVVNQPQH
TRBV6-2/TRBV6-3 many . 14 ASRNRGDSGANVLT
TRBV12-3/TRBV12-4 many TRBD1 13 ASSRTGLGNQPQH
TRBV15 . . 10 ATSTPRYEQY
TRBV21-1 many . 15 ASSKKSTSGTADTQY
TRBV7-8 . . 13 ATSIGWGDAYEQY
TRBV27 few TRBD2 17 ASSHKRGGLAGVRETQY
TRBV19 . . 12 ASISGAADNEQF
TRBV6-1 many TRBD1 11 ASNRDRGNEQY
TRBV27 . . 11 ASSLFRGGEQY
TRBV19 . . 14 ASSISWRGLNQPQH
TRBV6-4 . . 13 ASSPRTDPTDTQY
TRBV4-3 few TRBD1 12 ASSDRQGSYEQY
TRBV29-1 . TRBD1 11 SVERQGEQGAF
TRBV6-5 many . 9 ASSSDWGAF
TRBV12-3/TRBV12-4 many . 12 ASRPEYGAYEQY
TRBV29-1 . . 12 SVERGSEHSEAF
TRBV27 few TRBD2 13 ASGSLLWEGHEQY
TRBV4-3 . . 13 ASSQDLPGSYEQY
TRBV11-1 . TRBD2 17 ASSPKEKVTREGPYEQY
TRBV7-9 many TRBD1 12 ASSPTGARYGYT
TRBV3-1 . TRBD1 12 ASRQGVMNTEAF
TRBV12-3/TRBV12-4 many TRBD2 12 ASREGLAGYEQY
TRBV30 many . 12 AWKGQNPNQPQH
TRBV28 . . 9 ASADGYEQY
TRBV2 few TRBD2 12 ASTALAAKETQY
TRBV5-6 . TRBD2 14 ASSSGLAGGDETQY
TRBV28 . TRBD1 13 ASRPGQGPLETQY
TRBV12-3/TRBV12-4 many . 15 ASSNRDSTSGANVLT
TRBV20-1 . . 10 SARRDTYEQY
TRBV6-1 few . 13 ASSEGDLRLWEQY
TRBV20-1 few . 9 SASLRGELF
TRBV7-9 . . 15 ASSLRKGTGTLSTAF
TRBV5-1 . TRBD2 14 ASSSGGTSGTDTQY
TRBV6-2/TRBV6-3 . . 12 ASSLLGFPNEQF
TRBV12-3/TRBV12-4 . . 15 ASRRGGQTLNTGELF
TRBV9 many . 12 ASSVAGPSNEQF
TRBV28 few . 10 ASMTAAGELF
TRBV7-9 . TRBD2 15 ASSLTAGGLNTGELF
TRBV7-2 many . 9 ASSLGDWQF
TRBV28 . . 11 ASSLFVYRGSY
TRBV10-3 many . 14 AISGNGGLSTDTQY
TRBV20-1 few TRBD2 12 SARKAGRVPEQF
TRBV7-2 . . 12 ASSLAAHTDTQY
TRBV11-2 few TRBD2 17 ASSSPGTSGGRYQETQY